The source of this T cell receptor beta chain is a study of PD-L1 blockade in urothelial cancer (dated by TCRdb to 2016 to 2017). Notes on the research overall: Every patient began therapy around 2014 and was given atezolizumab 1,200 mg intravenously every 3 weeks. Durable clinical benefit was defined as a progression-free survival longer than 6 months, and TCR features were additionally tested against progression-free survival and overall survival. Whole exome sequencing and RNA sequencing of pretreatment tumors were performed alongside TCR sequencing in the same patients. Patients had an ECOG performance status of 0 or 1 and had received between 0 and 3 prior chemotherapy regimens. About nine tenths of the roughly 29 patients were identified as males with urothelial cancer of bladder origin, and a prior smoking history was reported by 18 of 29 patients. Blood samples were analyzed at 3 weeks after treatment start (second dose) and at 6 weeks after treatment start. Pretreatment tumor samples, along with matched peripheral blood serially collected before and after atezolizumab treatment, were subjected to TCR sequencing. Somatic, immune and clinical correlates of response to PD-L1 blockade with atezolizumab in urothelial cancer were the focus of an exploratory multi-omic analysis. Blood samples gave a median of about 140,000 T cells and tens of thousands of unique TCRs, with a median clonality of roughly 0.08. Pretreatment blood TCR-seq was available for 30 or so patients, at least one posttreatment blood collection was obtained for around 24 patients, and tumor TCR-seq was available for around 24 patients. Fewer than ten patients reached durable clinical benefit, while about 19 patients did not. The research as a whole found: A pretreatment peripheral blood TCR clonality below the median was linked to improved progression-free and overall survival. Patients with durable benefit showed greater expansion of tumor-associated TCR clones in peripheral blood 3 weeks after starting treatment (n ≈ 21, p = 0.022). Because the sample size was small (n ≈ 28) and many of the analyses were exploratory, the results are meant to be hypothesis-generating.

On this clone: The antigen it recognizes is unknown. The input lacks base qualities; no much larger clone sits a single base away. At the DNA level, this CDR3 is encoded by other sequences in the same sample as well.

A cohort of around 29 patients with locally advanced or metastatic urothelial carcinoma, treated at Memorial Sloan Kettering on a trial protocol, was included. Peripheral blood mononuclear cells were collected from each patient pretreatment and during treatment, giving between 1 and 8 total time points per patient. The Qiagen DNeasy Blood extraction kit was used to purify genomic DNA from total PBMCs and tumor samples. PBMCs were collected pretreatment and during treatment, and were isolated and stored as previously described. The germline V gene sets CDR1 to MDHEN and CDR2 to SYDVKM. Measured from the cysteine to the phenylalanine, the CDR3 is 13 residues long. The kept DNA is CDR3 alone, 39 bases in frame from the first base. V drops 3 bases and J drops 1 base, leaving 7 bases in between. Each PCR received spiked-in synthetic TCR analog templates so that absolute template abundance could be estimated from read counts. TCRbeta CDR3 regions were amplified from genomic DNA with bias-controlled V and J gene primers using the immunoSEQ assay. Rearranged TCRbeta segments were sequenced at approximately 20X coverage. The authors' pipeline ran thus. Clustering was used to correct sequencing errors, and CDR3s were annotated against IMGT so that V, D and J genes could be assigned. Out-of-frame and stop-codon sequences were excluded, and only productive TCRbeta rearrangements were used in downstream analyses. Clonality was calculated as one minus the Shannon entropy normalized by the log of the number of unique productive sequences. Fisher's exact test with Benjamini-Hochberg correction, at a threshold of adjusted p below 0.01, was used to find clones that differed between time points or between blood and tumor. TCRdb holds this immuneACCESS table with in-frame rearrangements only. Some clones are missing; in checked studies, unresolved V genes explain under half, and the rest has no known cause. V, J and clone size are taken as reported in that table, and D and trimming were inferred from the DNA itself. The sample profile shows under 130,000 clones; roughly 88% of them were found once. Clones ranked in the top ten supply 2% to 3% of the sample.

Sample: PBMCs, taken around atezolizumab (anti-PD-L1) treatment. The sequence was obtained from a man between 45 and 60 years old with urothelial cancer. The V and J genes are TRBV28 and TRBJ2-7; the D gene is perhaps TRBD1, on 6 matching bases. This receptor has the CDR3 CASSFGQSYEQYF. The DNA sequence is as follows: TGTGCCAGCAGTTTTGGACAGTCCTACGAGCAGTACTTC.